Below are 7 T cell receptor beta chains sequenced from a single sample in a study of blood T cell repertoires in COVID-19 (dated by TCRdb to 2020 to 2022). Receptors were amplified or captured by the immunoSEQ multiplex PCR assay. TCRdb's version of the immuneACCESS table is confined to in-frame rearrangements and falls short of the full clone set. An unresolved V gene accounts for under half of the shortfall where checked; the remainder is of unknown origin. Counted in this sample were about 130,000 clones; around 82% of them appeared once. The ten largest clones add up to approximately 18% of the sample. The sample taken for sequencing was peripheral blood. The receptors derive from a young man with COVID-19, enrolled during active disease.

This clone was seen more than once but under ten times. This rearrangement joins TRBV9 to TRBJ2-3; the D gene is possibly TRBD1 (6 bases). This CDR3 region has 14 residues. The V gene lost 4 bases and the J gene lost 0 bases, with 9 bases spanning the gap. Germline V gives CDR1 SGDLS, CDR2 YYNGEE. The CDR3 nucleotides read TGTGCCAGCAGCCGGGACACAAGCACAGATACGCAGTATTTT. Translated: CASSRDTSTDTQYF.

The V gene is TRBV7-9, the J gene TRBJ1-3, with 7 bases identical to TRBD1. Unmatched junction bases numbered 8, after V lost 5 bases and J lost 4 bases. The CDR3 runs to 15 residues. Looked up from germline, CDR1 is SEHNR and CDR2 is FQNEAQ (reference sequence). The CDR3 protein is CASSPGQEKGNTIYF. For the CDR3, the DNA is TGTGCCAGCAGCCCTGGACAGGAGAAGGGAAACACCATATATTTT.

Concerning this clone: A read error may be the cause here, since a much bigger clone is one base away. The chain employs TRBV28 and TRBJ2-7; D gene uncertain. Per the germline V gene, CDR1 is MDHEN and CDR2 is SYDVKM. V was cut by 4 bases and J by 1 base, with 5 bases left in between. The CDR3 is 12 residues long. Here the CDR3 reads CASSSPSYEQYF. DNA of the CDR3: TGTGCCAGCAGTTCCCCTTCCTACGAGCAGTACTTC.

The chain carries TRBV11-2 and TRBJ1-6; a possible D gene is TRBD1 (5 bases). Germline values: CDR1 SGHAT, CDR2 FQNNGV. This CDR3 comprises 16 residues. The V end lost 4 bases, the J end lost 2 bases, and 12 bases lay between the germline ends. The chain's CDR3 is CASSWGPTAYNSPLHF. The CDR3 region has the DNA TGTGCCAGCAGCTGGGGTCCGACAGCCTATAATTCACCCCTCCACTTT. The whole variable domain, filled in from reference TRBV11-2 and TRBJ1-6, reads EAGVAQSPRYKIIEKRQSVAFWCNPISGHATLYWYQQILGQGPKLLIQFQNNGVVDDSQLPKDRFSAERLKGVDSTLKIQPAKLEDSAVYLCASSWGPTAYNSPLHFGNGTRLTVT.

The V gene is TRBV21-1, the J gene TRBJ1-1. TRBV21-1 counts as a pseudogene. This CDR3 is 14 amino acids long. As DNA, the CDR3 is TGTGCCAGCAGCAAAACGGGGGGGGACACTGAAGCTTTCTTT. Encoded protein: CASSKTGGDTEAFF.

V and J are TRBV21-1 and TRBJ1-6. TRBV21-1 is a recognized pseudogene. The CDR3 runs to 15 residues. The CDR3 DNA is TGTGCCAGCAGCCAAAAGCCCCGGGTGCATTCACCCCTCCACTTT. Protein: CASSQKPRVHSPLHF.

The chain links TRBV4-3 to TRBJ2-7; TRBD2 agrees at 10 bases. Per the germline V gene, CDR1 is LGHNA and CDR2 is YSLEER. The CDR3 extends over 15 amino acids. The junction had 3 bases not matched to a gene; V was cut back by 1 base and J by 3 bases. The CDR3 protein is CASSQGAGGRYEQYF. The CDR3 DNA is TGCGCCAGCAGCCAAGGAGCGGGGGGGCGCTACGAGCAGTACTTC.